A single sample gave rise to the 30 T cell receptor beta chains below, sequenced in a study of blood T cell repertoires in COVID-19. Clones were sequenced by immunoSEQ multiplex PCR, and TCRdb holds only the in-frame ones, with some missing. The sample lists 100,000 to 150,000 clones; approximately 85% were seen once. The sample taken for sequencing was peripheral blood. These receptors were taken from a woman aged 80 or older with COVID-19, enrolled during active disease.

The chain recombines TRBV19 with TRBJ2-1; 15 bases align to TRBD2. In germline, CDR1 is LNHDA, CDR2 SQIVND (reference sequence). With 5 bases clipped from V and 10 bases from J, the junction kept 3 bases outside the gene matches. The CDR3 has 14 amino acids. Here the CDR3 DNA reads TGTGCCAGTAGTTTCGGGACTAGCGGGAGGGAGCAGTTCTTC. This translates into CASSFGTSGREQFF.

A single count supports this clone. This chain uses TRBV13 with TRBJ2-2; 12 bases are shared with TRBD2. There are 17 residues in the CDR3. The ends lost 4 bases at V and 3 bases at J; junction bases unmatched: 6. The germline V gene encodes CDR1 PRHDT and CDR2 FYEKMQ (reference sequence). The CDR3, as DNA: TGTGCCAGCAGCTACCTAGCGGGAGGGACACACACCGGGGAGCTGTTTTTT. Protein sequence: CASSYLAGGTHTGELFF.

This clone appeared once. This sequence joins TRBV5-1 and TRBJ2-7; 11 bases fit TRBD2. CDR1 is SGHRS, CDR2 YFSETQ, per germline. This CDR3 is built from 14 residues. The J segment lost 4 bases and the V segment lost 4 bases, leaving 4 bases of the junction unmatched. The CDR3 here is CASSHTSGSYEQYF. The CDR3 DNA follows: TGCGCCAGCAGCCATACTAGCGGGAGTTACGAGCAGTACTTC. Combining the CDR3 with reference TRBV5-1 and TRBJ2-7 gives the whole variable domain KAGVTQTPRYLIKTRGQQVTLSCSPISGHRSVSWYQQTPGQGLQFLFEYFSETQRNKGNFPGRFSGRQFSNSRSEMNVSTLELGDSALYLCASSHTSGSYEQYFGPGTRLTVT.

Worth noting for this clone: Mismatch with germline at one junction end may stem from a read error. The rearrangement links TRBV28 to TRBJ2-7; no clear D. Germline lookup yields CDR1 MDHEN and CDR2 SYDVKM. There are 13 residues in the CDR3. CDR3 sequence: CATGTLGSNEQYF. CDR3 coding DNA: TGTGCCACCGGCACCTTGGGCTCCAACGAGCAGTACTTC.

This chain connects TRBV7-8 to TRBJ2-7, with TRBD2 matching 9 bases. Germline assignment: CDR1 SGHVS and CDR2 FQNEAQ. This CDR3 has 16 residues. The V segment lost 3 bases and the J segment 2 bases; nucleotides outside the gene matches: 8. CDR3 DNA sequence: TGTGCCAGCAGCTTTTTATCGACTAGCGGAACCTACGAGCAGTACTTC. Its protein is CASSFLSTSGTYEQYF.

V is TRBV7-9 and J is TRBJ2-2; possible D gene TRBD2, 7 bases. Deletions cut 5 bases from V and 7 bases from J, with 20 bases between. CDR1 SEHNR and CDR2 FQNEAQ come from the germline V gene (reference sequence). CDR3 size: 16 residues. CDR3 sequence (DNA): TGTGCCAGCAGCCTGCAGGTCGCGGGGGCGGACGGGGAGCTGTTTTTT. The encoded protein is CASSLQVAGADGELFF.

V is TRBV6-2 or TRBV6-3 and J is TRBJ2-2; D uncertain. Germline V gene sequence: CDR1 MNHEY, CDR2 SVGEGT. Trimming stripped 5 bases from V and 4 bases from J, with 11 bases between. The CDR3 extends over 14 amino acids. CDR3 sequence reads: CASSILRLTGELFF. The DNA for the CDR3 is TGTGCCAGCAGTATTTTGCGCCTCACCGGGGAGCTGTTTTTT.

The chain uses TRBV7-3 and TRBJ2-3; D not resolved. Trimming left V 5 bases short and J 3 bases short, with 12 bases between. Germline CDR1 is SGHTA and CDR2 is FQGTGA. CDR3 length: 14 residues. The CDR3 sequence is CASSPQPSTDTQYF. The CDR3 bases are TGTGCCAGCAGCCCTCAACCTAGTACAGATACGCAGTATTTT.

This clone was found once. The rearrangement joins TRBV18 to TRBJ2-7; 8 bases align to TRBD2. Trimming took 2 bases from V and 7 from J; bases not matched to a gene: 10. Germline V gene sequence: CDR1 KGHSH, CDR2 LQKENI. CDR3 length equals 15 residues. The CDR3 region is CASSPTQAGAGEQYF. The CDR3, as DNA: TGTGCCAGCTCACCAACACAAGCGGGAGCAGGAGAGCAGTACTTC. Based on the CDR3 plus reference TRBV18 and TRBJ2-7, the full variable domain is NAGVMQNPRHLVRRRGQEARLRCSPMKGHSHVYWYRQLPEEGLKFMVYLQKENIIDESGMPKERFSAEFPKEGPSILRIQQVVRGDSAAYFCASSPTQAGAGEQYFGPGTRLTVT.

The gene calls are TRBV10-3 and TRBJ2-1, with TRBD2 matching 13 bases. This CDR3 contains 13 residues. With V trimmed by 9 bases and J by 7 bases, 3 bases remained unmatched. Germline values: CDR1 ENHRY, CDR2 SYGVKD. The CDR3 loop reads CAMRTSGSNEQFF. The CDR3 DNA sequence: TGTGCCATGAGGACTAGCGGGAGTAATGAGCAGTTCTTC.

The chain joins TRBV5-1 to TRBJ2-1; tentatively, D is TRBD1 (6 bases). The germline V and J ends were trimmed by 4 bases and 7 bases, with 12 bases remaining between them. This CDR3 has 13 residues. The V gene's germline CDR1 is SGHRS and CDR2 YFSETQ. The CDR3, as DNA: TGCGCCAGCAGCCCTACAGGGTCAAATGAGCAGTTCTTC. The encoded protein is CASSPTGSNEQFF.

This chain connects TRBV11-1 to TRBJ2-7; D is unresolved. V lost 1 base, J lost 1 base, and 8 bases lay in between. The CDR3 loop spans 14 amino acids. The germline CDR1 and CDR2 sequences are SGHAT and FQDESV (reference sequence). The CDR3: CASSLGFRSYEQYF. The DNA of the CDR3 is TGTGCCAGCAGCTTAGGATTCAGGTCCTACGAGCAGTACTTC.

J is TRBJ1-1 and V is TRBV3-1 (or the pseudogene TRBV3-2); TRBD1 is a possible D gene (5 bases). Germline V gene lookup returns CDR1 LGHDT and CDR2 YNNKEL (reference sequence). V was clipped by 7 bases and J by 1 base, with 13 bases between them. The CDR3 is made up of 14 amino acids. The CDR3 is CASTFAGGNTEAFF. CDR3 nucleotide sequence: TGTGCCAGCACCTTCGCGGGGGGGAACACTGAAGCTTTCTTT.

This rearrangement joins TRBV5-6 to TRBJ2-1, with 7 bases identical to TRBD1. V lost 0 bases, J lost 8 bases, and 8 bases stayed unmatched. CDR3 length: 15 residues. CDR1 and CDR2 from the germline V gene are SGHDT and YYEEEE. The CDR3 sequence: CASSLDRGVFHEQFF. CDR3 sequence (DNA): TGTGCCAGCAGCTTGGACAGGGGTGTTTTCCATGAGCAGTTCTTC.

This chain joins TRBV4-3 and TRBJ1-6, with 10 bases aligning to TRBD1. The V gene's germline CDR1 is LGHNA and CDR2 YSLEER. V lost 3 bases to trimming and J lost 9 bases; unmatched junction nucleotides: 11. The CDR3 length is 17 residues. The CDR3 DNA follows: TGCGCCAGCAGCCACGACCCTCCGGGACAGGGGAGTTCACCCCTCCACTTT. Its translation is CASSHDPPGQGSSPLHF.

This chain links TRBV7-8 with TRBJ2-1; 8 bases match TRBD2. CDR1 SGHVS and CDR2 FQNEAQ come from the germline V gene. V lost 4 bases and J lost 4; bases outside the gene matches: 9. CDR3 size: 16 residues. The CDR3 spells CASSSYLAGLYNEQFF. The CDR3 bases are TGTGCCAGCAGCTCGTACTTAGCGGGATTATACAATGAGCAGTTCTTC.

The genes are TRBV9 and TRBJ2-5; maybe TRBD2 (6 bases). The V end lost 2 bases, the J end lost 2 bases, and 16 bases lay between the germline ends. The length of the CDR3 is 16 residues. Germline V gene lookup returns CDR1 SGDLS and CDR2 YYNGEE. DNA for the CDR3: TGTGCCAGCAGCGTGGGGCGGGGAGAGAGGCAAGAGACCCAGTACTTC. Its translation: CASSVGRGERQETQYF.

This chain joins TRBV4-2 and TRBJ2-1; 7 bases align to TRBD1. V shed 4 bases, J shed 8 bases, and the junction held 11 bases outside the gene matches. Germline lookup yields CDR1 LGHNA and CDR2 YNFKEQ. This CDR3 region has 15 residues. CDR3 coding DNA: TGTGCCAGCAGCCGGCGGCAGGGACAGCCCGATGAGCAGTTCTTC. Protein: CASSRRQGQPDEQFF.

The chain is built from TRBV7-9 and TRBJ2-1; TRBD2 matches 9 bases. This CDR3 contains 12 residues. J was trimmed by 14 bases and V by 3 bases; bases with no gene match: 5. The germline CDR1 and CDR2 sequences are SEHNR and FQNEAQ (reference sequence). CDR3 sequence (DNA): TGTGCCAGCAGCTTGTTGACTAGCGGTGAGTTCTTC. This gives the protein CASSLLTSGEFF.

The chain has TRBV4-1 and TRBJ1-4, with TRBD1 as a possible D gene (5 bases). The V end lost 4 bases, the J end lost 5 bases, and 11 bases lay between the germline ends. Germline CDR1 and CDR2: MGHRA and YSYEKL. The CDR3 consists of 14 residues. The CDR3 protein is CASSRFTGNEKLFF. DNA for the CDR3: TGCGCCAGCAGCCGGTTTACAGGAAATGAAAAACTGTTTTTT.

The chain recombines TRBV5-1 with TRBJ1-2; 7 nucleotides match TRBD1. Germline V gives CDR1 SGHRS, CDR2 YFSETQ. The CDR3 totals 15 residues. V lost 4 bases, J lost 4 bases, and 10 bases stayed unmatched. CDR3 bases: TGCGCCAGCAGCCCGCTGCTGGGACAGACCTATGGCTACACCTTC. Amino acids: CASSPLLGQTYGYTF. The full variable domain, completed using reference TRBV5-1 and TRBJ1-2, is KAGVTQTPRYLIKTRGQQVTLSCSPISGHRSVSWYQQTPGQGLQFLFEYFSETQRNKGNFPGRFSGRQFSNSRSEMNVSTLELGDSALYLCASSPLLGQTYGYTFGSGTRLTVV.

This chain links TRBV9 with TRBJ2-1, with a weak D call TRBD2 (6 bases). V shed 3 bases and J shed 1 base, with 11 bases lying between them. The CDR3 sequence is 15 residues long. Looked up from germline, CDR1 is SGDLS and CDR2 is YYNGEE. The CDR3 protein is CASSAGTASYNEQFF. The CDR3, as DNA: TGTGCCAGCAGCGCCGGGACTGCTTCCTACAATGAGCAGTTCTTC.

The chain joins TRBV5-1 to TRBJ1-2; 7 bases align to TRBD1. The CDR3 spans 14 residues. The germline V gene has CDR1 SGHRS and CDR2 YFSETQ. With V trimmed by 7 bases and J by 14 bases, 20 bases remained unmatched. CDR3 residues: CASSPMHRGFLRTF. CDR3 sequence (DNA): TGCGCCAGCTCTCCGATGCACAGGGGATTTTTAAGAACCTTC.

Only one count was recorded for this clone. The chain has TRBV5-4 and TRBJ2-5; the match to TRBD1 covers 7 bases. CDR1 is SGHNT, CDR2 YYREEE, per germline (reference sequence). J was trimmed by 2 bases and V by 0 bases; bases with no gene match: 4. There are 15 residues in the CDR3. The CDR3 loop is CASSLEVGQQETQYF. The CDR3, as DNA: TGTGCCAGCAGCTTGGAGGTGGGACAGCAAGAGACCCAGTACTTC. The full variable domain, in which reference TRBV5-4 and TRBJ2-5 provide the parts outside the CDR3, is ETGVTQSPTHLIKTRGQQVTLRCSSQSGHNTVSWYQQALGQGPQFIFQYYREEENGRGNFPPRFSGLQFPNYSSELNVNALELDDSALYLCASSLEVGQQETQYFGPGTRLLVL.

This clone was observed a single time. The chain has TRBV6-5 and TRBJ1-2; no definite D call. Trimming cost V 6 bases and J 0 bases, with 11 bases left between them. This CDR3 comprises 14 residues. CDR1 and CDR2 from the germline V gene are MNHEY and SVGAGI. The CDR3 coding sequence is TGTGCCAGCAGACCTTCCGGGGCTAACTATGGCTACACCTTC. This sequence encodes CASRPSGANYGYTF.

The V call is TRBV24-1, the J call TRBJ2-1; D is possibly TRBD2 (6 bases). This CDR3 has 12 amino acids. The germline V gene encodes CDR1 KGHDR and CDR2 SFDVKD. Trimming took 7 bases from V and 6 from J, leaving 9 bases between them. This CDR3 reads CATRTSSNEQFF. DNA for the CDR3: TGTGCCACCAGGACTAGTTCCAATGAGCAGTTCTTC.

Comments on this clone: One junction end disagrees with the germline gene, perhaps due to a read error. This chain joins TRBV12-3 or TRBV12-4 and TRBJ1-1, with 10 positions matching TRBD1. The CDR3 length is 11 residues. CDR3 residues: CASSSPGQGVF. For the CDR3, the DNA is TGTGCCAGCAGTTCCCCCGGACAGGGGGTTTTT.

V and J are TRBV3-1 (or the pseudogene TRBV3-2) and TRBJ2-7; D gene uncertain. Germline CDR1 reads LGHDT; CDR2 reads YNNKEL (reference sequence). The germline V and J ends were trimmed by 1 base and 7 bases, with 8 bases remaining between them. The CDR3 has 12 residues. The CDR3 sequence is CASSQGEVEQYF. CDR3 sequence (DNA): TGTGCCAGCAGCCAAGGTGAGGTAGAGCAGTACTTC.

This chain links TRBV2 with TRBJ2-1; D ambiguous. Germline CDR1 is SNHLY and CDR2 is FYNNEI. CDR3 length equals 11 residues. Deletions cut 2 bases from V and 15 bases from J, with 11 bases between. In nucleotides, the CDR3 is TGTGCCAGCAGTGAATACTCTTATGGGTTCTTC. It codes for CASSEYSYGFF.

The chain carries TRBV18 and TRBJ2-1, with TRBD1 matching 10 bases. The CDR3 has 13 amino acids. With 3 bases clipped from V and 9 bases from J, the junction kept 2 bases outside the gene matches. The germline gives CDR1 KGHSH, CDR2 LQKENI. The CDR3 loop reads CASSPDRGGEQFF. CDR3 in DNA: TGTGCCAGCTCACCGGACAGGGGGGGTGAGCAGTTCTTC.